This section outlines one T cell receptor (beta chain) sequence together with its context. Germline V lookup: CDR1 SEHNR, CDR2 FQNEAQ (reference sequence). Deletions cut 5 bases from V and 4 bases from J, with 23 bases between. The CDR3 contains 17 residues. This entry belongs to a study of shared clonotypes between healthy human individuals. Naive CD8 cells were CD45RO-negative, positively selected for CCR7, excluding terminally differentiated effector memory CD45RA+ cells. Generated by immunoSEQ multiplex PCR, the TCRdb table keeps only in-frame clones and is missing some. The sample has around 2,000,000 clones, about 92% seen once.

The receptor comes from a young man in good health. Some clones in this sample may be carry-over from other donors' samples. Sequenced input: naive CD8+ T cells from PBMCs. V gene TRBV7-9 combines with J gene TRBJ2-5, with D possibly being TRBD1 or TRBD2 (5 bases each). Here the CDR3 DNA reads TGTGCCAGCAGCGGAGCGAGGGACCTGAACCCCGGAGAGACCCAGTACTTC. Its protein product is CASSGARDLNPGETQYF.